The text below deals with one T cell receptor beta chain. These data come from a study of blood T cell repertoires in COVID-19. Study in general: Material from acute and convalescent COVID-19 was sourced from the United States, Italy and Spain. T cells, B-cell-depleted T cells, or PBMCs supplied cDNA or gDNA.

J was trimmed by 8 bases and V by 3 bases; bases with no gene match: 6. CDR1 MDHEN and CDR2 SYDVKM come from the germline V gene. The CDR3 totals 13 residues. Authors' data handling: Researchers report that nucleated cell counts were estimated from reference gene primer amplification. Profiled with immunoSEQ multiplex PCR; TCRdb holds only in-frame clones, not every one. V and J calls and clone size are as listed in that table; D and trimming were resolved from the DNA. The data show about 200,000 clones, 80% to 90% seen once. The receptor was derived from a man in his forties or fifties with active or convalescent COVID-19. The chain carries TRBV28 and TRBJ1-2; TRBD1 matches at 7 bases. Sequenced sample: peripheral blood. As DNA, the CDR3 is TGTGCCAGCAGTTTTCCAGGGGGGCAGGGCTACACCTTC. This sequence encodes CASSFPGGQGYTF.